This T cell receptor (beta chain) was identified during a study of cytomegalovirus exposure and HLA in healthy donors. Overall study context: The roughly 120 validation repertoires, a later analysis reported, used the same platform as the 550 to 800 first-cohort repertoires.

The assay was immunoSEQ multiplex PCR, and TCRdb's table has in-frame clones only and misses some. The sample holds some 140,000 clones, 84% seen once. A remark on this clone: The antigen remains undetermined.

General observations from the study: Published work reported that the classifier diagnosed cytomegalovirus status with high specificity and sensitivity. Overall, approximately 150 TCR beta chains were annotated as cytomegalovirus-associated.

The donors were part of the roughly 130-subject validation cohort, which stood apart from the roughly 700-subject first cohort. Sequencing was carried out using PBMCs. The TCR comes from a woman aged 25 to 39 in good health and CMV-seronegative.

In DNA form, the CDR3 reads TGTGCCAGCACCCCCGTGCGGCCTGATACTAACACCGGGGAGCTGTTTTTT. Translated: CASTPVRPDTNTGELFF. The chain has TRBV2 and TRBJ2-2; D gene unclear. Germline loops: CDR1 SNHLY, CDR2 FYNNEI. V was cut by 7 bases and J by 2 bases, with 20 bases left in between. CDR3 length equals 17 residues.